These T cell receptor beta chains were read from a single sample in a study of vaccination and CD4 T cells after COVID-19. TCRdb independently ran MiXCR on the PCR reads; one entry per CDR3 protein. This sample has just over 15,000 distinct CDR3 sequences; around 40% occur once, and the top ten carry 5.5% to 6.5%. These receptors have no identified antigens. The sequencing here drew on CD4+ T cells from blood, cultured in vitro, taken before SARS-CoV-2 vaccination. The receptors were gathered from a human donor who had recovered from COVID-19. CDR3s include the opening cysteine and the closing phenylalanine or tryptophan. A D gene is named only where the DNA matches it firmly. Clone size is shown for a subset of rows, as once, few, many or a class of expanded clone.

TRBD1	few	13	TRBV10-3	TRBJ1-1	TGTGCCACCGAGACTACCCAGGGGGCGGAAGCTTTCTTT	CATETTQGAEAFF
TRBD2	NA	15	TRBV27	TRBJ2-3	TGTGCCAGCAGGTTGACTAGCGGGACCGCAGATACGCAGTATTTT	CASRLTSGTADTQYF
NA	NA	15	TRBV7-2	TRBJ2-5	TGTGCCAGCAGCTTAGAGCAGGGTTTCGGAGAGACCCAGTACTTC	CASSLEQGFGETQYF
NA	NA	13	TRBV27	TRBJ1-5	TGTGCCAGCAGTTTACGGGGGAGTCGGCCCCAGCATTTT	CASSLRGSRPQHF
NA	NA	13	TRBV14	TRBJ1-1	TGTGCCAGCAGCCAAGACAGAAGGACTGAAGCTTTCTTT	CASSQDRRTEAFF
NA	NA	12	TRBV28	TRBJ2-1	TGTGCCAGCAGAAAGAGGGGCAATGAGCAGTTCTTC	CASRKRGNEQFF
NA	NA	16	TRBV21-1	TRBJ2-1	TGTGCCAGCAGCACAGGTGGTTCCGTGTCCTACAATGAGCAGTTCTTC	CASSTGGSVSYNEQFF
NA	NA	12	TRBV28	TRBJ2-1	TGTGCCAGCAGTTTGTCGGGCAGGGAGCAGTTCTTC	CASSLSGREQFF
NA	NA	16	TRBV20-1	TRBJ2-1	TGCAGTGCTAGTGGGGCCCCAGAACGGACTTACAATGAGCAGTTCTTC	CSASGAPERTYNEQFF
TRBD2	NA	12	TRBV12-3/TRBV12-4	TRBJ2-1	TGTGCCAGCAGCTGGGGGGGAAATGAGCAGTTCTTC	CASSWGGNEQFF
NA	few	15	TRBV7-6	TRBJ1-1	TGTGCCAGCAGCTTAGATCTGAATTCGAACACTGAAGCTTTCTTT	CASSLDLNSNTEAFF
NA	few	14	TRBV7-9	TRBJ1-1	TGTGCCAGCAGCTTGGACTCGGGTGGCCAAGAAGCTTTCTTT	CASSLDSGGQEAFF
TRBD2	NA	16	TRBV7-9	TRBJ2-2	TGTGCCAGCAGTTTGCGGGCGGGGGTGAGCACCGGGGAGCTGTTTTTT	CASSLRAGVSTGELFF
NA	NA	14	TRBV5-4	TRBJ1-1	TGTGCCAGCAGCTTGCAGGGTCCGGGGACTGAAGCTTTCTTT	CASSLQGPGTEAFF
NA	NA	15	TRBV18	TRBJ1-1	TGTGCCAGCTCACAGATAGTAGGTTATAAGACTGAAGCTTTCTTT	CASSQIVGYKTEAFF
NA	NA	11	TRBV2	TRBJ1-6	TGTGCCACCGGGGGAGAATCACCCCTCCACTTT	CATGGESPLHF
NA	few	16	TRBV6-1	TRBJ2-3	TGTGCCAGCAGTGAAGCGGTCGGAGGGGTGGGAGATACGCAGTATTTT	CASSEAVGGVGDTQYF
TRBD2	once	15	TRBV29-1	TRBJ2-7	TGCAGCGTTGAAGGGTGGGGAGGGGTAACCTACGAGCAGTACTTC	CSVEGWGGVTYEQYF
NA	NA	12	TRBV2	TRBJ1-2	TGTGCCAGCAGTGGAGGGGAACGGGGCTACACCTTC	CASSGGERGYTF
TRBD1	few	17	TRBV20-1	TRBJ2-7	TGCAGTGCTAGAGTAGGGGGAATCCGGGACAGGATCTACGAGCAGTACTTC	CSARVGGIRDRIYEQYF
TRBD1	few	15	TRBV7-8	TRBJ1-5	TGTGCCAGCAGCCAATACAGGGGTGGGGATCAGCCCCAGCATTTT	CASSQYRGGDQPQHF
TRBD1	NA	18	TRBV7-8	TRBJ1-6	TGTGCCAGCAGCATAAGACAGGGGGCGGACGACTATAATTCACCCCTCCACTTT	CASSIRQGADDYNSPLHF
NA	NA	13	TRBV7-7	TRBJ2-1	TGTGCCAGCAGCTCCGACAGGTACAATGAGCAGTTCTTC	CASSSDRYNEQFF
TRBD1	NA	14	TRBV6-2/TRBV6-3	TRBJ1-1	TGTGCCAGCAGTCTACAGGGGCCTCACACTGAAGCTTTCTTT	CASSLQGPHTEAFF